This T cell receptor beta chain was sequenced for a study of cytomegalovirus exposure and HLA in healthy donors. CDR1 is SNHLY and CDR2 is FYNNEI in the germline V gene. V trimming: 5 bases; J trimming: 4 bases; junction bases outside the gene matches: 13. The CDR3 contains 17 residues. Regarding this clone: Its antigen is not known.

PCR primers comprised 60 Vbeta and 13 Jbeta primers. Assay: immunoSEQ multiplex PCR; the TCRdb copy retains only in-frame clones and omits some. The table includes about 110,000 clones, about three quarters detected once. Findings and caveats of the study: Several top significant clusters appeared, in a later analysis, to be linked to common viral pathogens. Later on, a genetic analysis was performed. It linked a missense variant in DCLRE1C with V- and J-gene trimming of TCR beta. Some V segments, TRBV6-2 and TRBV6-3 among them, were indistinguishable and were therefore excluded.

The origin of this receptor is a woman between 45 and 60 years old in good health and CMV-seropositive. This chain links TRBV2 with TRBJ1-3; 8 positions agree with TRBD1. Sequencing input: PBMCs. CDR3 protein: CASSPYLRQGSGNTIYF. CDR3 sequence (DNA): TGTGCCAGCAGTCCTTATCTTAGACAGGGGTCAGGAAACACCATATATTTT.